The T cell receptor beta chain described here comes from a study of control samples from healthy donors and cancer patients. Sequencing was performed with immunoSEQ multiplex PCR; in TCRdb, only in-frame clones are kept and a portion is missing. This table has some 70,000 clones, over 65% appearing once. With V trimmed by 10 bases and J by 1 base, 2 bases remained unmatched. CDR1 and CDR2 (germline): SNHLY, FYNNEI. The CDR3 length is 12 residues. Sequences were obtained from PBMCs. This TCR was sampled from a woman between 50 and 59 years old with lung cancer. V is TRBV2 and J is TRBJ2-5; 8 bases agree with TRBD1. Written as DNA, the CDR3 is TGTGCCAAGCAGGGGGCCCAAGAGACCCAGTACTTC. It encodes CAKQGAQETQYF.